This T cell receptor beta chain was sequenced for a study of beta chain features in type 1 diabetes. Whole-study findings and limits: Diminished insertions and augmented deletions at VDJ junctions characterized type 1 diabetes patients. Shortening that was moderate but significant affected the TCRB CDR3s of Type 1 diabetes patients in all four CD4+ subsets. With patients and controls alike, PCR might favor shorter templates to an equal degree.

Sorting that relied on CD45RO/CCR7/CD25/CD127/CD95/CD27 yielded CD4+ naive, central memory, regulatory and stem cell-like memory cells. About this clone: Its antigen remains unidentified.

Expressed TCRB transcripts got sequenced, as all isolated RNA was reverse transcribed. Samples of naive, central memory and regulatory T cells yielded a mean of approximately 3.7 million reads. The data were produced by immunoSEQ multiplex PCR, yet TCRdb's version contains in-frame clones alone and is incomplete. The sample has around 260,000 clones; around 20% are singletons. The TCR sequence derives from a woman aged 40 to 49 with type 1 diabetes. The sample was naive CD4+ T cells from blood.

Written as DNA, the CDR3 is TGTGCCACCGCCCGGGGGAACAACTACGAGCAGTACTTC. It translates to CATARGNNYEQYF. The chain has TRBV15 and TRBJ2-7; a possible D gene is TRBD2 (6 bases). V dropped 8 bases and J dropped 3 bases, with 14 bases sitting between them. This CDR3 is 13 amino acids long. Germline assignment: CDR1 LNHNV and CDR2 YYDKDF (reference sequence).